The 10 T cell receptor beta chains below come from one sample, sequenced in a study of blood T cell repertoires in COVID-19. Data came from immunoSEQ multiplex PCR; TCRdb stores just in-frame clones and leaves some out. The table lists 70,000 to 95,000 clones, approximately 80% of them singletons. Sequenced: peripheral blood. Receptor source: a human donor in a cohort sampled during active COVID-19.

The rearrangement links TRBV4-2 to TRBJ1-2; the match to TRBD1 covers 9 bases. CDR3 length: 14 residues. The junction had 4 bases not matched to a gene; V was cut back by 0 bases and J by 8 bases. Per germline, CDR1 LGHNA and CDR2 YNFKEQ. The CDR3 spells CASSQEQGASGYTF. The CDR3, as DNA: TGTGCCAGCAGCCAAGAACAGGGGGCTAGCGGCTACACCTTC.

This chain connects TRBV6-5 to TRBJ1-5, with unresolved D. Trimming left V 0 bases short and J 1 base short, with 7 bases between. The germline gives CDR1 MNHEY, CDR2 SVGAGI. The CDR3 is 15 residues long. CDR3 in amino acids: CASSYSIQSNQPQHF. CDR3 DNA sequence: TGTGCCAGCAGTTACTCGATACAGAGCAATCAGCCCCAGCATTTT.

The gene calls are TRBV7-8 and TRBJ1-5; D gene ambiguous. Trimming cost V 7 bases and J 0 bases, with 10 bases left between them. The CDR3 covers 14 residues. Germline V gene sequence: CDR1 SGHVS, CDR2 FQNEAQ. CDR3 bases: TGTGCCAGCAAGTTAGGAGCTAGCAATCAGCCCCAGCATTTT. Its translation is CASKLGASNQPQHF.

V usage is TRBV10-3 and J usage is TRBJ2-7, with TRBD1 identical over 9 bases. This CDR3 has 13 residues. The germline V gene encodes CDR1 ENHRY and CDR2 SYGVKD. The trim removed 5 bases at V and 4 bases at J, leaving 3 bases unmatched. CDR3: CAISPGTGYEQYF. The CDR3 region has the DNA TGTGCCATCAGTCCCGGGACAGGGTACGAGCAGTACTTC.

This clone was counted at least ten times. Other DNA sequences within the sample encode an identical CDR3. V gene TRBV10-2 combines with J gene TRBJ2-3, with no clear D. Looked up from germline, CDR1 is WSHSY and CDR2 is SAAADI. The CDR3 covers 15 residues. V lost 2 bases, J lost 0 bases, and 9 bases lay in between. The CDR3 region is CASSESPTSTDTQYF. DNA for the CDR3: TGCGCCAGCAGTGAGAGTCCTACTAGCACAGATACGCAGTATTTT.

The chain has TRBV25-1 and TRBJ1-1; maybe TRBD1 (6 bases). Per the germline V gene, CDR1 is MGHDK and CDR2 is SYGVNS. V dropped 2 bases and J dropped 3 bases, with 13 bases sitting between them. The CDR3 covers 15 residues. CDR3 in amino acids: CASSENGGADTEAFF. CDR3 nucleotides: TGTGCCAGCAGTGAAAACGGGGGGGCGGACACTGAAGCTTTCTTT.

This chain connects TRBV7-6 to TRBJ1-6; maybe TRBD1 (5 bases). Germline assignment: CDR1 SGHVS and CDR2 FNYEAQ. The ends were cut back, 1 base at V and 0 bases at J, with 10 bases in the middle. The CDR3 contains 17 residues. The CDR3 spells CASSLVQASSYNSPLHF. Here the CDR3 DNA reads TGTGCCAGCAGCTTAGTACAGGCTAGCTCCTATAATTCACCCCTCCACTTT.

This clone was recorded a few times. The CDR3 DNA reads as TGTGCCAGCAGTTCCCCAGGGGGTAGTGGTGGCTACACCTTC. This codes for CASSSPGGSGGYTF. The chain uses TRBV27 and TRBJ1-2; 7 nucleotides match TRBD1. Germline trimming cut 4 bases from V and 7 bases from J; bases unmatched to any gene: 9. Germline V lookup: CDR1 MNHEY, CDR2 SMNVEV (reference sequence). The CDR3 runs to 14 residues.

This rearrangement joins TRBV12-3 or TRBV12-4 to TRBJ2-2; D possibly corresponds to TRBD2 (5 bases). Trimming cost V 6 bases and J 5 bases, with 7 bases left between them. The CDR3 has 12 residues. In DNA, the CDR3 is TGTGCCAGCAGCCGGGGAACCGGGGAGCTGTTTTTT. This sequence encodes CASSRGTGELFF.

V is TRBV9 and J is TRBJ2-5, with TRBD2 matching 16 bases. The germline V gene has CDR1 SGDLS and CDR2 YYNGEE. V was clipped by 3 bases and J by 9 bases; unmatched bases: 5. This CDR3 has 15 amino acids. As DNA, the CDR3 is TGTGCCAGCAGCGCGGGACTAGCGGGGGGGCCCTCCCAGTACTTC. Protein sequence: CASSAGLAGGPSQYF.